This entry lists 27 T cell receptor beta chains sequenced from one sample in a study of blood T cell repertoires in COVID-19. This table comes from immunoSEQ multiplex PCR, and its TCRdb copy is limited to in-frame clones, with some not included. The table has over 600,000 clones, approximately 90% seen once. Sequenced material: peripheral blood. Receptor source: a woman younger than 35 with acute or convalescent COVID-19.

The gene calls are TRBV18 and TRBJ1-5; D is unresolved. V was shortened by 0 bases and J by 3 bases, with 9 bases between the two germline ends. Per the germline V gene, CDR1 is KGHSH and CDR2 is LQKENI. The CDR3 is made up of 15 amino acids. CDR3 residues: CASSPPPGNNQPQHF. CDR3 bases: TGTGCCAGCTCACCACCCCCGGGAAACAATCAGCCCCAGCATTTT.

This clone has just one count. The chain combines TRBV2 with TRBJ1-6, with 7 bases identical to TRBD1. The CDR3 sequence is 14 residues long. The V gene end was trimmed by 6 bases and the J gene end by 8 bases; junction bases not matched to a gene: 7. From germline, CDR1 is SNHLY and CDR2 FYNNEI. The CDR3 DNA reads as TGTGCCAGCAGCGGTAGACAGGGCCATTCACCCCTCCACTTT. Amino acids: CASSGRQGHSPLHF. Full variable domain (rest looked up from reference TRBV2 and TRBJ1-6): EPEVTQTPSHQVTQMGQEVILRCVPISNHLYFYWYRQILGQKVEFLVSFYNNEISEKSEIFDDQFSVERPDGSNFTLKIRSTKLEDSAMYFCASSGRQGHSPLHFGNGTRLTVT.

V and J are TRBV5-1 and TRBJ2-2; TRBD2 matches at 11 bases. The CDR3 covers 14 residues. The germline gives CDR1 SGHRS, CDR2 YFSETQ. Trimming removed 6 bases from V and 3 bases from J; junction bases left unmatched: 1. CDR3 in DNA: TGCGCCAGCAAACTAGCGGGGGACACCGGGGAGCTGTTTTTT. Its translation is CASKLAGDTGELFF. The variable domain in full, with the rest retrieved from reference TRBV5-1 and TRBJ2-2, is KAGVTQTPRYLIKTRGQQVTLSCSPISGHRSVSWYQQTPGQGLQFLFEYFSETQRNKGNFPGRFSGRQFSNSRSEMNVSTLELGDSALYLCASKLAGDTGELFFGEGSRLTVL.

The chain recombines TRBV10-3 with TRBJ2-1; D call uncertain. The CDR3 sequence is 16 residues long. V was shortened by 3 bases and J by 0 bases, with 12 bases between the two germline ends. Germline CDR1 is ENHRY and CDR2 is SYGVKD. The CDR3 DNA sequence: TGTGCCATCAGTGACCCGGGTAGAAGCTCCTACAATGAGCAGTTCTTC. Its protein product is CAISDPGRSSYNEQFF.

In its sample, this clone was seen once. V gene TRBV7-2 combines with J gene TRBJ1-1; a weak D match, TRBD1 (6 bases). This CDR3 contains 13 residues. CDR1 is SGHTA, CDR2 FQGNSA, per germline. Trimming pared 11 bases from V and 1 base from J, leaving 14 bases between. CDR3: CAWGQGRNTEAFF. Written as DNA, the CDR3 is TGTGCCTGGGGGCAGGGGAGGAACACTGAAGCTTTCTTT.

The chain carries TRBV27 and TRBJ2-1; 13 nucleotides agree with TRBD2. This CDR3 has 20 amino acids. Trimming at V came to 2 bases and at J to 4 bases, leaving 14 bases not matched to a gene. Looked up from germline, CDR1 is MNHEY and CDR2 is SMNVEV (reference sequence). Written as DNA, the CDR3 is TGTGCCAGCAGTTTAGCGACTAGCGGGGGGTCCCCAAGACCATACAATGAGCAGTTCTTC. Protein: CASSLATSGGSPRPYNEQFF.

The chain employs TRBV6-5 and TRBJ2-7; weak D call: TRBD1 (6 bases). V lost 7 bases to trimming and J lost 0 bases, with 10 bases between them. This CDR3 is 13 amino acids long. Germline values: CDR1 MNHEY, CDR2 SVGAGI. The CDR3 DNA reads as TGTGCCAGCACCCCAGGGGTCTCCTACGAGCAGTACTTC. This gives the protein CASTPGVSYEQYF.

The gene calls are TRBV20-1 and TRBJ1-2; D gene ambiguous. V was pared by 3 bases and J by 4 bases, with 6 bases between. The CDR3 runs to 11 residues. Per germline, CDR1 DFQATT and CDR2 SNEGSKA (reference sequence). The CDR3 loop reads CSASGLYGYTF. The CDR3 nucleotides are TGCAGTGCTAGTGGGCTCTATGGCTACACCTTC.

This chain links TRBV29-1 with TRBJ1-1; D ambiguous. Germline CDR1 is SQVTM and CDR2 is ANQGSEA. Trimming stripped 3 bases from V and 4 bases from J, with 12 bases between. The CDR3 is 13 residues long. The CDR3: CSVERPLSTEAFF. Written as DNA, the CDR3 is TGCAGCGTTGAGCGCCCCCTGAGCACTGAAGCTTTCTTT. The variable domain in full, with the rest retrieved from reference TRBV29-1 and TRBJ1-1, is SAVISQKPSRDICQRGTSLTIQCQVDSQVTMMFWYRQQPGQSLTLIATANQGSEATYESGFVIDKFPISRPNLTFSTLTVSNMSPEDSSIYLCSVERPLSTEAFFGQGTRLTVV.

This clone was observed a single time. The chain carries TRBV13 and TRBJ2-3, with 9 bases fitting TRBD2. The CDR3 is 16 amino acids. V was clipped by 4 bases and J by 4 bases; unmatched bases: 9. The germline V gene has CDR1 PRHDT and CDR2 FYEKMQ (reference sequence). In DNA, the CDR3 is TGTGCCAGCAGCTCGACGCGGGGGGGCTGGGCAGATACGCAGTATTTT. It encodes CASSSTRGGWADTQYF.

The chain combines TRBV2 with TRBJ2-5, with 9 nucleotides matching TRBD2. Germline V gives CDR1 SNHLY, CDR2 FYNNEI. V trimming: 2 bases; J trimming: 2 bases; junction bases outside the gene matches: 3. The CDR3 runs to 15 residues. The CDR3 DNA is TGTGCCAGCAGTGAAACTAGCGGGCCTCAAGAGACCCAGTACTTC. Its translation is CASSETSGPQETQYF.

This clone was observed a single time. V usage is TRBV19 and J usage is TRBJ1-1; D is perhaps TRBD1 (5 bases). The V and J ends lost 9 bases and 4 bases respectively, with 21 bases between them. The CDR3 extends over 15 amino acids. Germline CDR1 and CDR2: LNHDA and SQIVND (reference sequence). The CDR3 DNA follows: TGTGCCAGCCTAGCTCCGGGACTCCTCCTCACTGAAGCTTTCTTT. Its translation is CASLAPGLLLTEAFF. Filled out from reference TRBV19 and TRBJ1-1, the complete variable domain reads DGGITQSPKYLFRKEGQNVTLSCEQNLNHDAMYWYRQDPGQGLRLIYYSQIVNDFQKGDIAEGYSVSREKKESFPLTVTSAQKNPTAFYLCASLAPGLLLTEAFFGQGTRLTVV.

This chain joins TRBV7-9 and TRBJ1-3; no definite D call. The CDR3 is 14 amino acids. CDR1 is SEHNR and CDR2 is FQNEAQ in the germline V gene (reference sequence). The V end lost 5 bases, the J end lost 2 bases, and 10 bases lay between the germline ends. This CDR3 is CASSLGGTGNTIYF. As DNA, the CDR3 is TGTGCCAGCAGCCTGGGAGGAACTGGAAACACCATATATTTT.

This chain connects TRBV5-8 to TRBJ2-7; 8 bases are shared with TRBD1. The germline V gene encodes CDR1 SGHTS and CDR2 YDEGEE. Trimming took 4 bases from V and 2 from J; bases not matched to a gene: 8. The CDR3 is made up of 15 amino acids. CDR3 bases: TGTGCCAGCAGCCCTAGGGACAGGTTACCCTACGAGCAGTACTTC. This gives the protein CASSPRDRLPYEQYF.

V usage is TRBV7-9 and J usage is TRBJ1-2; TRBD1 matches 11 bases. The CDR3 is made up of 15 amino acids. Per the germline V gene, CDR1 is SEHNR and CDR2 is FQNEAQ (reference sequence). The V gene end was trimmed by 1 base and the J gene end by 10 bases; junction bases not matched to a gene: 8. The DNA of the CDR3 is TGTGCCAGCAGCTTAGGGACCGGGACAGGGGGTTCCTACACCTTC. Its protein product is CASSLGTGTGGSYTF.

The chain carries TRBV29-1 and TRBJ2-3, with 8 bases identical to TRBD1. Germline V gene data show CDR1 as SQVTM and CDR2 as ANQGSEA. Unmatched junction bases numbered 2, after V lost 1 base and J lost 2 bases. This CDR3 comprises 14 residues. The CDR3 loop reads CSVEGTGITDTQYF. The CDR3 DNA follows: TGCAGCGTTGAAGGGACAGGGATCACAGATACGCAGTATTTT.

This clone was detected once. The DNA for the CDR3 is TGTGCCAGCCGCCGGGACATAAGTTCTCCCCTCCACTTT. This codes for CASRRDISSPLHF. The chain joins TRBV2 to TRBJ1-6, with D perhaps TRBD1 (6 bases). Trimming cost V 8 bases and J 13 bases, with 18 bases left between them. CDR3 length equals 13 residues. CDR1 is SNHLY and CDR2 is FYNNEI in the germline V gene. The full variable domain, its missing parts supplied by reference TRBV2 and TRBJ1-6, is EPEVTQTPSHQVTQMGQEVILRCVPISNHLYFYWYRQILGQKVEFLVSFYNNEISEKSEIFDDQFSVERPDGSNFTLKIRSTKLEDSAMYFCASRRDISSPLHFGNGTRLTVT.

The CDR3 spells CASSRSGGNYGYTF. As DNA, the CDR3 is TGTGCCAGCTCTAGGTCGGGGGGTAACTATGGCTACACCTTC. The rearrangement uses TRBV2 and TRBJ1-2; D is perhaps TRBD1 (5 bases). The germline gives CDR1 SNHLY, CDR2 FYNNEI. The CDR3 runs 14 residues. Trimming removed 8 bases at V and 1 base at J, with 14 bases between.

The chain links TRBV28 to TRBJ2-5; a weak D match, TRBD1 (5 bases). The CDR3 totals 15 residues. Trimming stripped 5 bases from V and 2 bases from J, with 15 bases between. Germline loops: CDR1 MDHEN, CDR2 SYDVKM. CDR3 sequence: CASSTQSGFQETQYF. The CDR3, as DNA: TGTGCCAGCAGTACCCAATCAGGGTTTCAAGAGACCCAGTACTTC.

In this sample, this clone turned up once. The chain carries TRBV5-4 and TRBJ2-7; the match to TRBD1 covers 9 bases. CDR3 size: 18 residues. Trimming cost V 0 bases and J 3 bases; bases outside gene matches: 13. Germline loops: CDR1 SGHNT, CDR2 YYREEE (reference sequence). Here the CDR3 DNA reads TGTGCCAGCAGCTTGGAGTGGTTGGGGACAGGGATCAACTACGAGCAGTACTTC. Residues: CASSLEWLGTGINYEQYF.

The chain carries TRBV7-8 and TRBJ1-2; tentative D call: TRBD1 (5 bases). The CDR3 is 12 residues long. Trimming took 5 bases from V and 8 from J, leaving 12 bases between them. Germline lookup yields CDR1 SGHVS and CDR2 FQNEAQ. The CDR3 DNA reads TGTGCCAGCAGCCGGGGCAGTTACGGCTACACCTTC. Amino acid sequence: CASSRGSYGYTF.

This clone was counted once. The chain links TRBV10-1 to TRBJ2-3, with 16 bases fitting TRBD2. Trimming cost V 0 bases and J 3 bases; bases outside gene matches: 0. Germline CDR1 and CDR2: WNHNN and SYGVQD (reference sequence). This CDR3 has 17 amino acids. The CDR3 bases are TGCGCCAGCAGTGAGTCGGGACTAGCGGGGGGGACAGATACGCAGTATTTT. It translates to CASSESGLAGGTDTQYF.

The sample holds one count of this clone. V is TRBV5-1 and J is TRBJ2-1; TRBD1 aligns across 8 bases. Trimming cost V 2 bases and J 6 bases; bases outside gene matches: 7. The CDR3 covers 15 residues. The germline gives CDR1 SGHRS, CDR2 YFSETQ. CDR3 nucleotide sequence: TGCGCCAGCAGCTTATCCGACAGGGGTCTCAATGAGCAGTTCTTC. Translated, it gives CASSLSDRGLNEQFF.

This clone has only one observation. The chain joins TRBV7-3 to TRBJ1-1, with TRBD1 identical over 8 bases. After removal of 2 bases from V and 7 bases from J, the junction contained 6 bases not matched to a gene. There are 14 residues in the CDR3. The V gene's germline CDR1 is SGHTA and CDR2 FQGTGA. The CDR3 spells CASSLGQGLGEAFF. DNA for the CDR3: TGTGCCAGCAGCTTAGGACAGGGTCTCGGTGAAGCTTTCTTT.

This chain uses TRBV28 with TRBJ1-2; TRBD1 aligns across 11 bases. The V and J ends lost 4 bases and 0 bases, in that order; junction bases with no gene match: 13. Looked up from germline, CDR1 is MDHEN and CDR2 is SYDVKM. The CDR3 spans 19 residues. Here the CDR3 DNA reads TGTGCCAGCAGTTCGGTAAAAGGACAGGGGGCAAAGACTAACTATGGCTACACCTTC. It encodes CASSSVKGQGAKTNYGYTF.

This clone was seen once. The chain is built from TRBV7-9 and TRBJ1-4; no clear D. The CDR3 length is 12 residues. Germline V gene sequence: CDR1 SEHNR, CDR2 FQNEAQ (reference sequence). The V end lost 1 base, the J end lost 7 bases, and 4 bases lay between the germline ends. CDR3 sequence: CASSLVFEKLFF. The CDR3 nucleotides read TGTGCCAGCAGCTTAGTCTTTGAAAAACTGTTTTTT. Variable domain in full (rest from reference TRBV7-9 and TRBJ1-4): DTGVSQNPRHKITKRGQNVTFRCDPISEHNRLYWYRQTLGQGPEFLTYFQNEAQLEKSRLLSDRFSAERPKGSFSTLEIQRTEQGDSAMYLCASSLVFEKLFFGSGTQLSVL.

The rearrangement uses TRBV5-1 and TRBJ1-1; 9 nucleotides align to TRBD1. Germline CDR1 is SGHRS and CDR2 is YFSETQ. This CDR3 is 15 amino acids long. Losses at the gene ends were 0 bases for V and 5 bases for J; bases not matched to a gene: 5. The CDR3 protein is CASSLGTGVLTEAFF. The CDR3 nucleotides read TGCGCCAGCAGCTTGGGGACAGGGGTTCTTACTGAAGCTTTCTTT.